The TCR beta chain described here comes from a study of shared clonotypes between healthy human individuals. Looking at the study overall: A couple of women and a few men aged 18 to 49 made up the donors.

Clones were read by immunoSEQ multiplex PCR, and TCRdb kept only the in-frame ones, dropping some. There are 470,000 or so clones in the sample; around 73% occur only once, and 12% lies in the top ten. Trimming took 6 bases from V and 1 from J, leaving 12 bases between them. CDR1 is MNHEY, CDR2 SVGAGI, per germline. CDR3 length equals 14 residues. The sequenced sample was PBMCs. The chain employs TRBV6-5 and TRBJ2-5, with D perhaps matching TRBD2 (6 bases). The sequence came from a woman between 35 and 50 years old in good health. Some clones in this sample may be carry-over from other donors' samples. CDR3: CASRAGLSQETQYF. Written as DNA, the CDR3 is TGTGCCAGCAGGGCGGGACTTTCCCAAGAGACCCAGTACTTC.